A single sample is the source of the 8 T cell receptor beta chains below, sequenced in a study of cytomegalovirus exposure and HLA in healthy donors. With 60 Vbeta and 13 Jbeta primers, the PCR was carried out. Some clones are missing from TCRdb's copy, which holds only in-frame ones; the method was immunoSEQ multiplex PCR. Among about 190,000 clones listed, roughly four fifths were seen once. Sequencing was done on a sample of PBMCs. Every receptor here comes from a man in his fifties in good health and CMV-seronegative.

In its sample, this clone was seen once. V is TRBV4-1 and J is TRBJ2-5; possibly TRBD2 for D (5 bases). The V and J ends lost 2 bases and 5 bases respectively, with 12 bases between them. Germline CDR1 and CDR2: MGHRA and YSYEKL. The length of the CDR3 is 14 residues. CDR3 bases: TGCGCCAGCAGCCAAACACTAGATCGTGAGACCCAGTACTTC. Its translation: CASSQTLDRETQYF.

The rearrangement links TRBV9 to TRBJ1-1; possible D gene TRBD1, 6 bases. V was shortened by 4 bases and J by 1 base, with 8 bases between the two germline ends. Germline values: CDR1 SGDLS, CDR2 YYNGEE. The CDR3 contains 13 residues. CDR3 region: CASSTQGNTEAFF. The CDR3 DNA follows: TGTGCCAGCAGCACACAGGGGAACACTGAAGCTTTCTTT.

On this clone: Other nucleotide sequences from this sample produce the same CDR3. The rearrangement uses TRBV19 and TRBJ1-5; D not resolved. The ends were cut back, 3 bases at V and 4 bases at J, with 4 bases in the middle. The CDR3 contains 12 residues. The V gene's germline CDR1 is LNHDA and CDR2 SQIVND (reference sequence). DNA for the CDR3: TGTGCCAGTAGTATTTTAAATCAGCCCCAGCATTTT. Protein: CASSILNQPQHF. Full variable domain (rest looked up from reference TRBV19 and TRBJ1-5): DGGITQSPKYLFRKEGQNVTLSCEQNLNHDAMYWYRQDPGQGLRLIYYSQIVNDFQKGDIAEGYSVSREKKESFPLTVTSAQKNPTAFYLCASSILNQPQHFGDGTRLSIL.

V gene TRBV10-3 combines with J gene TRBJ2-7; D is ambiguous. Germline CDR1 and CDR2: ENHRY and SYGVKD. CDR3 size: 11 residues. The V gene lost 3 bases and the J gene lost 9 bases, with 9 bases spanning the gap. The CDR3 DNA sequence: TGTGCCATCAGTGATGTATCCGGGCAGTACTTC. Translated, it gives CAISDVSGQYF.

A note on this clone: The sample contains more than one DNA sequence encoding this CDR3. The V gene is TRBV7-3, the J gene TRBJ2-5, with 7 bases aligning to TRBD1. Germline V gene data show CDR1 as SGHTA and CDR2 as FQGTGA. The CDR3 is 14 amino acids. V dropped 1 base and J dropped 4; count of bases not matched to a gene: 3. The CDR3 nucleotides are TGTGCCAGCAGCTTAAAGGGGACAGCAGAGACCCAGTACTTC. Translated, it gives CASSLKGTAETQYF.

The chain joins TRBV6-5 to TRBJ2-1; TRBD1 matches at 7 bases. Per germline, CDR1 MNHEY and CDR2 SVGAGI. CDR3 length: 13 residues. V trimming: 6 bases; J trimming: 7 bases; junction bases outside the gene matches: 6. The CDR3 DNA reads TGTGCCAGCAGCAGACAGGGCGTGAATGAGCAGTTCTTC. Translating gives CASSRQGVNEQFF.

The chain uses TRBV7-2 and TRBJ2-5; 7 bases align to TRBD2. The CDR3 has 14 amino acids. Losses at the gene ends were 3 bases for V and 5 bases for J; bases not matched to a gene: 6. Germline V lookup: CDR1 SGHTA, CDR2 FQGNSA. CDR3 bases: TGTGCCAGCAGCTTGAGCGGGCGGGGGGAGACCCAGTACTTC. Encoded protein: CASSLSGRGETQYF.

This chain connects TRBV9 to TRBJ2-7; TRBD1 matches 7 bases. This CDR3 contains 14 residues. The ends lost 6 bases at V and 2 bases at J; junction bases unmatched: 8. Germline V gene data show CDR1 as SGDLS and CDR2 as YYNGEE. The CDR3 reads CASNRQGETYEQYF. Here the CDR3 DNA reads TGTGCCAGCAACCGACAGGGCGAAACCTACGAGCAGTACTTC.